The source of this T cell receptor (beta chain) is a study of T-cell reconstitution after alpha-beta-depleted transplantation in children. Researchers prepared the TCRbeta library using unique molecular identifiers, the study reports. In TCRdb, the PCR reads were re-called with MiXCR into one record per CDR3 protein. The sample holds 280,000 or so distinct CDR3 sequences, approximately 10% seen once. In this sample, this clonotype turned up many times. Germline V gene sequence: CDR1 DFQATT, CDR2 SNEGSKA (reference sequence). Trimming cost V 1 base and J 1 base, with 13 bases left between them. CDR3 length: 15 amino acids.

Sequences were derived from peripheral blood, sampled 180 days after TCRalphabeta/CD19-depleted stem cell transplant. The clonotype comes from a male patient under 10 years old who had a stem cell transplant for chronic granulomatous disease, so the T cells may come from the graft donor. V is TRBV20-1 and J is TRBJ2-5; possible D gene TRBD1, 6 bases. CDR3 region: CSARVYRVSQETQYF. DNA for the CDR3: TGCAGTGCTAGAGTATACAGGGTCAGCCAAGAGACCCAGTACTTC.